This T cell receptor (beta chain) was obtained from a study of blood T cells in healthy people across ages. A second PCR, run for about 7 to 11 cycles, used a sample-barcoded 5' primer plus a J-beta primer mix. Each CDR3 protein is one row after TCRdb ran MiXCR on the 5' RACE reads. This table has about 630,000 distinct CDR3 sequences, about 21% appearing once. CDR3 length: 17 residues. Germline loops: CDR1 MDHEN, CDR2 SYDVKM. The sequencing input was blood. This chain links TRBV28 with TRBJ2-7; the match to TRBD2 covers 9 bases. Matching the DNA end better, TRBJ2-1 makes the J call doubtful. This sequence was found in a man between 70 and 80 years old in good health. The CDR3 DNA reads TGTGCCAGCAGCCTAGGGGTAGCGGGAGCTCGCTACGGTGAGCAGTTCTTC. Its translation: CASSLGVAGARYGEQFF.